This TCR beta chain comes out of a study of cytomegalovirus exposure and HLA in healthy donors. Regarding the study as a whole: It emerged from a later analysis that several of the most significant clusters appeared to be linked to common viral pathogens. It was taken for granted in presence/absence analyses that sequencing depth across donors was roughly uniform.

This PCR relied on a set of 60 Vbeta primers and 13 Jbeta primers. Sequenced by immunoSEQ multiplex PCR; TCRdb stores in-frame clones only, minus some. The sample includes 150,000 to 200,000 clones, under 70% seen only once; the top ten take about 10%. Looked up from germline, CDR1 is MNHNY and CDR2 is SVGAGI (reference sequence). V dropped 6 bases and J dropped 4; count of bases not matched to a gene: 4. The length of the CDR3 is 15 residues. As regards this clone: Antigen: not known.

The clonotype originates from a man aged 25 to 40 in good health and CMV-seropositive. Specimen: PBMCs. The chain is built from TRBV6-6 and TRBJ2-1, with 12 nucleotides matching TRBD2. CDR3 DNA sequence: TGTGCCAGCAGACCCGGGACTAGCGGGTACAATGAGCAGTTCTTC. This codes for CASRPGTSGYNEQFF.